This is a list of T cell receptor beta chains from one sample in a study of cytomegalovirus exposure and HLA in healthy donors. Libraries were prepared by immunoSEQ multiplex PCR; TCRdb keeps only in-frame clonotypes and omits some of them. The table records some 160,000 clones, 75% to 80% of them present only once. The specimen was PBMCs. The receptors shown here come from a woman between 35 and 50 years old in good health and CMV-seronegative. CDR3s include the opening cysteine and the closing phenylalanine or tryptophan. The order of the fields is V gene, clone size, J gene, D gene, CDR3 DNA, CDR3 protein. The D gene is left open where the match is weak. Clone size is stated in some rows and not others, as once, few, many or a class when expanded.

V: TRBV11-3
size: .
J: TRBJ2-2
D: TRBD2
DNA: TGTGCCAGCAGCTTAATCACGGGGGGGACCGGGGAGCTGTTTTTT
CDR3: CASSLITGGTGELFF

V: TRBV7-9
size: .
J: TRBJ1-6
D: TRBD1
DNA: TGTGCCAGCAGCCCGGACAGGCTAAGCTCCTATAATTCACCCCTCCACTTT
CDR3: CASSPDRLSSYNSPLHF

V: TRBV6-6
size: .
J: TRBJ1-4
D: TRBD1
DNA: TGTGCCAGCAGTAAGACCGGGACAGCTAATGAAAAACTGTTTTTT
CDR3: CASSKTGTANEKLFF

V: TRBV4-1
size: .
J: TRBJ2-7
D: .
DNA: TGCGCCAGCAGCCAAGTAGCTCAGACCTACGAGCAGTACTTC
CDR3: CASSQVAQTYEQYF

V: TRBV28
size: once
J: TRBJ1-5
D: .
DNA: TGTGCCAGCAGTCCCTCGCAGGGCACTCAGCCCCAGCATTTT
CDR3: CASSPSQGTQPQHF

V: TRBV6-6
size: once
J: TRBJ2-2
D: TRBD2
DNA: TGTGCCAGCAGCCGGGGGGGCACGGGCGGGGAGCTGTTTTTT
CDR3: CASSRGGTGGELFF

V: TRBV2
size: .
J: TRBJ1-1
D: .
DNA: TGTGCCAGCAGTGCCTGGACAAGGAACACTGAAGCTTTCTTT
CDR3: CASSAWTRNTEAFF

V: TRBV6-5
size: .
J: TRBJ1-2
D: TRBD1
DNA: TGTGCCAGCAGTTACTTGACAGGGGGGAGCTATGGCTACACCTTC
CDR3: CASSYLTGGSYGYTF

V: TRBV5-1
size: .
J: TRBJ1-1
D: .
DNA: TGCGCCAGCAGCTTATCAGGGCTAAGTGGCCCTGAAGCTTTCTTT
CDR3: CASSLSGLSGPEAFF

V: TRBV7-9
size: once
J: TRBJ1-1
D: .
DNA: TGTGCCAGCAGCTTCAGGGCTGAGAACACTGAAGCTTTCTTT
CDR3: CASSFRAENTEAFF

V: TRBV5-4
size: .
J: TRBJ2-7
D: .
DNA: TGTGCCAGCAGCTTCCATAGCGGAGGCTCCTACGAGCAGTACTTC
CDR3: CASSFHSGGSYEQYF

V: TRBV19
size: .
J: TRBJ2-7
D: TRBD1
DNA: TGTGCCAGTAGCCGGGACAGGGGGGACGAGCAGTACTTC
CDR3: CASSRDRGDEQYF

V: TRBV6-5
size: once
J: TRBJ2-7
D: TRBD1
DNA: TGTGCCAGCAGTCGGGACAGGGGGAATTGGGAGCAGTACTTC
CDR3: CASSRDRGNWEQYF

V: TRBV5-1
size: .
J: TRBJ2-1
D: TRBD2
DNA: TGCGCCAGCAGCTTTATTGAGCGGGGGGACAATGAGCAGTTCTTC
CDR3: CASSFIERGDNEQFF

V: TRBV28
size: .
J: TRBJ2-4
D: .
DNA: TGTGCCAGCAGTTTAGCCTGGGAGCTAGCCAAAAACATTCAGTACTTC
CDR3: CASSLAWELAKNIQYF